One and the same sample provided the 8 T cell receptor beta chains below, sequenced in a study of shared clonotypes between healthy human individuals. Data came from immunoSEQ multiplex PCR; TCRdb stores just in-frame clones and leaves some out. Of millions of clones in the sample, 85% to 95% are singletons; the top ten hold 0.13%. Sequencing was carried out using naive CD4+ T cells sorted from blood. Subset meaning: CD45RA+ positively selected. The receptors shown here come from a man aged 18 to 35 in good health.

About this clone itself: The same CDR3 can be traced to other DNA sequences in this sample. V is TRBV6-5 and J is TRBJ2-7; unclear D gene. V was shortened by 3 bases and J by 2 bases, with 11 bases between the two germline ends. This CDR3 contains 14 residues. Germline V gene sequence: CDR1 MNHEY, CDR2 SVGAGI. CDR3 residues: CASSYSTDPYEQYF. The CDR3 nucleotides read TGTGCCAGCAGTTATTCCACGGACCCCTACGAGCAGTACTTC.

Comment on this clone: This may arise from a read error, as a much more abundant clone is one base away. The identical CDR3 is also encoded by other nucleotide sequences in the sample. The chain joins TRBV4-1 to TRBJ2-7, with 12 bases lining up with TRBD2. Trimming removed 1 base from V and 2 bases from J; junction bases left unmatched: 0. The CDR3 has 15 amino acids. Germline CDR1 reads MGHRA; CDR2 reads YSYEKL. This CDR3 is CASSQGTSGTYEQYF. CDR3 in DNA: TGCGCCAGCAGCCAAGGGACTAGCGGGACCTACGAGCAGTACTTC.

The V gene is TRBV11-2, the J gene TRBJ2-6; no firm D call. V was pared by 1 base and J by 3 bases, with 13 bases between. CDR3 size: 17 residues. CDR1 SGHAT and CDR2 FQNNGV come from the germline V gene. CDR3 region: CASSLAAAAGGANVLTF. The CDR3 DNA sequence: TGTGCCAGCAGCTTAGCCGCGGCAGCCGGTGGGGCCAACGTCCTGACTTTC.

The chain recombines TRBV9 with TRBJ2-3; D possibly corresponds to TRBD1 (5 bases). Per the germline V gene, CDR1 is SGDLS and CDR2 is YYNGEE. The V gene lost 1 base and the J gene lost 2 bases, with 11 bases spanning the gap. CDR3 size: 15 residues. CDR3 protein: CASSVWGEYTDTQYF. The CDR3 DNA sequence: TGTGCCAGCAGCGTATGGGGCGAATACACAGATACGCAGTATTTT.

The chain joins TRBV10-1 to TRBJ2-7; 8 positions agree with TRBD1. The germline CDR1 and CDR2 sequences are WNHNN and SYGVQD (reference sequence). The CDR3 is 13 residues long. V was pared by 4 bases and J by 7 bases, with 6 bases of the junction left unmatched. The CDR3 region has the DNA TGCGCCAGCAGTGCCGACAGGGGACGGGAGCAGTACTTC. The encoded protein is CASSADRGREQYF.

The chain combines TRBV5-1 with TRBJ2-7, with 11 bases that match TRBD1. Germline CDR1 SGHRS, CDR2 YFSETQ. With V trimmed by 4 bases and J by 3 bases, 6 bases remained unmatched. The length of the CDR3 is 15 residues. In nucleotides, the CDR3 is TGCGCCAGCAGCCCTGCTGGGACAGGGGGCTACGAGCAGTACTTC. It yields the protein CASSPAGTGGYEQYF.

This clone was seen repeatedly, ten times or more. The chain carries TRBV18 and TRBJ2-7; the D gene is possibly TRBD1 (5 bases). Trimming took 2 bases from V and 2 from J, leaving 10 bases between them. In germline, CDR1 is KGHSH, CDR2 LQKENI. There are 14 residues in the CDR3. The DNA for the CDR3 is TGTGCCAGCTCACCAGGGGCGGAGACCTACGAGCAGTACTTC. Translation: CASSPGAETYEQYF.

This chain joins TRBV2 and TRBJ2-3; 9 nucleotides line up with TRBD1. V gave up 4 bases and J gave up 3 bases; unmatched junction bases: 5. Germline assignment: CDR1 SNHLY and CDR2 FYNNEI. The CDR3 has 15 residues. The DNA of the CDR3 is TGTGCCAGCAGTGGTCGACAGGGGGGGACAGATACGCAGTATTTT. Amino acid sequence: CASSGRQGGTDTQYF.